The 18 T cell receptor beta chains reported below all come from one sample, sequenced in a study of blood T cell repertoires in COVID-19 (dated by TCRdb to between 2020 and 2021). The library was obtained by the immunoSEQ multiplex PCR assay. TCRdb re-hosts the immuneACCESS table, in-frame sequences only. Its copies lack some clones; in the studies checked, an unresolved V gene accounts for under half of them, and the cause for the rest is not known. For this sample the table gives 200,000 to 250,000 clones, of which 65% to 90% were detected only once. About 1.4% of the sample is held by the ten biggest clonotypes. Sequenced input: peripheral blood. These receptors were obtained from a woman aged 40 to 49 who had recovered from COVID-19.

CDR3 sequence (DNA): TGTGCCAGCAGTTACCACACGGGGAACAATGAGCAGTTCTTC. Residues: CASSYHTGNNEQFF. The chain links TRBV6-6 to TRBJ2-1, with TRBD2 as a possible D gene (5 bases). CDR3 size: 14 residues. V was pared by 2 bases and J by 5 bases, with 10 bases between. Germline-derived CDR1 and CDR2 are MNHNY and SVGAGI (reference sequence).

The gene calls are TRBV15 and TRBJ2-5; 11 bases map to TRBD1. The CDR3 has 19 residues. Losses at the gene ends were 0 bases for V and 4 bases for J; bases not matched to a gene: 13. The V gene's germline CDR1 is LNHNV and CDR2 YYDKDF (reference sequence). CDR3 amino acids: CATSRDKDRGPWDGETQYF. Written as DNA, the CDR3 is TGTGCCACCAGCAGAGATAAGGACAGGGGGCCTTGGGATGGAGAGACCCAGTACTTC.

The chain has TRBV7-9 and TRBJ1-4; 7 bases are shared with TRBD1. CDR1 SEHNR and CDR2 FQNEAQ come from the germline V gene (reference sequence). The CDR3 covers 16 residues. J was trimmed by 0 bases and V by 5 bases; bases with no gene match: 6. In nucleotides, the CDR3 is TGTGCCAGCAGCACGGGACAGATTGCAACTAATGAAAAACTGTTTTTT. This translates into CASSTGQIATNEKLFF.

This clone came up once. The chain uses TRBV14 and TRBJ1-2, with D perhaps TRBD1 (5 bases). Trimming removed 1 base from V and 5 bases from J, with 11 bases in between. Germline loops: CDR1 SGHDN, CDR2 FVKESK. The CDR3 spans 14 residues. CDR3 protein: CASSQGRDFYGYTF. The CDR3 coding sequence is TGTGCCAGCAGCCAAGGCCGGGACTTTTATGGCTACACCTTC.

The rearrangement links TRBV6-5 to TRBJ2-7, with 7 bases that match TRBD1. The V segment lost 6 bases and the J segment 5 bases; nucleotides outside the gene matches: 13. This CDR3 has 15 amino acids. CDR1 and CDR2 (germline): MNHEY, SVGAGI. The CDR3 DNA is TGTGCCAGCAGCTTCCTTAGGACAGGTAAAAACGAGCAGTACTTC. The encoded protein is CASSFLRTGKNEQYF.

This rearrangement joins TRBV5-1 to TRBJ2-2; 12 bases align to TRBD2. Germline values: CDR1 SGHRS, CDR2 YFSETQ. Trimming removed 5 bases from V and 6 bases from J; junction bases left unmatched: 5. This CDR3 has 15 residues. The CDR3 DNA reads as TGCGCCAGCAGTTCGACTAGCGGGGGTCCCGGGGAGCTGTTTTTT. This translates into CASSSTSGGPGELFF.

Turning to this clone: The junction differs from germline at one of its ends, possibly a read error. The chain recombines TRBV6-1 with TRBJ1-1, with D hard to call. From germline, CDR1 is MNHNS and CDR2 SASEGT. The CDR3 has 17 amino acids. CDR3: CASIEASLWYMNTEAFF. CDR3 DNA: TGTGCCAGCATTGAAGCAAGTCTCTGGTACATGAACACTGAAGCTTTCTTT.

This clone came up many times. The chain uses TRBV7-9 and TRBJ1-2; D remains ambiguous. Germline lookup yields CDR1 SEHNR and CDR2 FQNEAQ (reference sequence). V was shortened by 5 bases and J by 3 bases, with 16 bases between the two germline ends. The CDR3 length is 15 residues. CDR3 nucleotide sequence: TGTGCCAGCAGCCCGAGCGGCGGGAGGGACTATGGCTACACCTTC. This gives the protein CASSPSGGRDYGYTF.

This rearrangement joins TRBV30 to TRBJ2-7; tentative D call: TRBD1 (5 bases). CDR3 size: 12 residues. Trimming took 2 bases from V and 7 from J, leaving 12 bases between them. Per the germline V gene, CDR1 is GTSNPN and CDR2 is SVGIG (reference sequence). In DNA form, the CDR3 reads TGTGCCTGGAGTCCGCTTTCAGGGGAGCAGTACTTC. As protein: CAWSPLSGEQYF. Full variable domain (remainder filled in from reference TRBV30 and TRBJ2-7): SQTIHQWPATLVQPVGSPLSLECTVEGTSNPNLYWYRQAAGRGLQLLFYSVGIGQISSEVPQNLSASRPQDRQFILSSKKLLLSDSGFYLCAWSPLSGEQYFGPGTRLTVT.

The chain combines TRBV29-1 with TRBJ1-1; the match to TRBD1 covers 8 bases. The ends lost 8 bases at V and 1 base at J; junction bases unmatched: 15. The CDR3 has 16 residues. Per the germline V gene, CDR1 is SQVTM and CDR2 is ANQGSEA. The CDR3 DNA is TGCAGCTCACGAGGTGGGACAGGTTCTCGGAACACTGAAGCTTTCTTT. Translation gives CSSRGGTGSRNTEAFF.

The sample holds one count of this clone. Here the CDR3 reads CATSTQGGNTEAFF. CDR3 nucleotide sequence: TGTGCCACCAGCACCCAGGGGGGGAACACTGAAGCTTTCTTT. This chain joins TRBV15 and TRBJ1-1; TRBD1 matches 7 bases. Germline CDR1 reads LNHNV; CDR2 reads YYDKDF (reference sequence). The CDR3 runs to 14 residues. Trimming took 4 bases from V and 1 from J; bases not matched to a gene: 3.

The chain is built from TRBV11-2 and TRBJ1-6; a weak D match, TRBD1 (5 bases). The germline V gene has CDR1 SGHAT and CDR2 FQNNGV. The CDR3 spans 13 residues. V was shortened by 0 bases and J by 9 bases, with 6 bases between the two germline ends. This CDR3 is CASSLDQGSPLHF. In nucleotides, the CDR3 is TGTGCCAGCAGCTTAGATCAGGGTTCACCCCTCCACTTT.

The gene calls are TRBV6-5 and TRBJ1-1, with D maybe TRBD1 (5 bases). Germline V CDR1 and CDR2: MNHEY, SVGAGI. Trimming removed 6 bases at V and 9 bases at J, with 11 bases between. This CDR3 comprises 11 residues. CDR3 bases: TGTGCCAGCAGAGGGGAACACCAAGCTTTCTTT. Amino acids: CASRGEHQAFF.

V usage is TRBV27 and J usage is TRBJ2-7; D not resolved. The V gene lost 4 bases and the J gene lost 2 bases, with 3 bases spanning the gap. This CDR3 spans 11 amino acids. The germline V gene has CDR1 MNHEY and CDR2 SMNVEV (reference sequence). DNA of the CDR3: TGTGCCAGCAGTTCAACCTACGAGCAGTACTTC. This sequence encodes CASSSTYEQYF.

V and J are TRBV19 and TRBJ1-6; maybe TRBD1 (5 bases). V lost 7 bases and J 8 bases, leaving 18 bases between the germline ends. CDR3 length: 15 amino acids. The germline V gene encodes CDR1 LNHDA and CDR2 SQIVND (reference sequence). The CDR3 DNA is TGTGCCAGTACCTTTCAGGGTTTGGGTTATTCACCCCTCCACTTT. Residues: CASTFQGLGYSPLHF.

The J gene is TRBJ1-2, the V gene TRBV11-3; a possible D gene is TRBD1 (5 bases). There are 13 residues in the CDR3. Trimming took 5 bases from V and 10 from J, leaving 17 bases between them. Germline values: CDR1 SGHNT, CDR2 YENEEA. CDR3 in DNA: TGTGCCAGCAGCATAGGGGCTGTGGGTTCCTACACCTTC. Translation gives CASSIGAVGSYTF.

In this sample, this clone turned up once. The J gene is TRBJ1-4, the V gene TRBV9, with TRBD1 matching over 7 bases. The CDR3 runs to 15 residues. Per the germline V gene, CDR1 is SGDLS and CDR2 is YYNGEE. After removal of 0 bases from V and 7 bases from J, the junction contained 6 bases not matched to a gene. CDR3 loop: CASSVDEGAGEKLFF. The CDR3 DNA is TGTGCCAGCAGCGTAGATGAGGGGGCAGGTGAAAAACTGTTTTTT.

The gene calls are TRBV9 and TRBJ2-2; 8 nucleotides line up with TRBD1. The CDR3 has 15 amino acids. The germline V gene encodes CDR1 SGDLS and CDR2 YYNGEE. Losses at the gene ends were 3 bases for V and 4 bases for J; bases not matched to a gene: 5. This chain's CDR3 is CASSEGTGLTGELFF. CDR3 in DNA: TGTGCCAGCAGCGAGGGGACAGGTCTCACCGGGGAGCTGTTTTTT.